The T cell receptor (beta chain) under discussion was sequenced for a study of blood T cell repertoires in COVID-19 (dated by TCRdb to the early 2020s). Regarding the complete study: Collaborator samples came from the United States, Italy and Spain and covered acute and convalescent phases of COVID-19. The prospective study material was composed of cDNA or gDNA derived from T cells, B-cell-depleted T cells, or PBMCs. The dataset comprised deeply sampled blood TCRbeta repertoires from subjects exposed to, actively infected with, or recovered from COVID-19. A freely available public database, intended as a resource for researchers studying the immune response to SARS-CoV-2, is where the repertoires were released. The samples were drawn from the first 160 participants of the ongoing ImmuneRACE study and from 950 to 1,500 subjects provided by 6 global collaborators. A de-identified subject ID, COVID-19 status, age in years and sex were almost always included in the sample metadata. Where available, HLA class I and class II types were taken from metadata supplied by the sample provider and were not determined by assay-based typing.

This clone was picked up a small number of times. Its antigen remains unidentified. Qualities for individual bases were not recorded, and no much larger clone is one base off. General findings and caveats noted by the study authors: Clinical and demographic metadata were provided uncurated, with the amount varying by source and participant.

Participants in the prospective study were enrolled through a virtual design, were aged roughly 18 to 95 years, and lived in approximately 25 United States geographic areas. In the prospective study, participants were assigned to cohorts based on the clinical history participants reported in a screening survey and a study questionnaire. ImmuneRACE Cohort 3 recovered participants were defined by two consecutive negative NP/OP PCR tests, healthcare professional clearance, or symptom resolution. Each participant in the prospective study had whole blood, serum and a nasopharyngeal or oropharyngeal swab collected by mobile phlebotomists. Additional blood draws and questionnaires over an approximately 2-month period could optionally be provided by prospective study participants. Before DNA extraction, blood samples from the prospective study were shipped at room temperature or frozen. The immunoSEQ Assay, a bias-controlled multiplex PCR, was used to amplify TCRbeta CDR3 regions from genomic DNA. On the study's bioinformatics: The number of nucleated cells in each sample was estimated by amplification of reference gene primers within the assay. To quantify the absolute abundance of each unique TCRbeta CDR3 rearrangement, sequence reads were collapsed and filtered. For each sample, productive Simpson clonality was calculated as the square root of Simpson's diversity index across productive rearrangements. In its TCRdb copy, this immuneACCESS table keeps in-frame sequences only and misses some clones. Where compared with another copy, unresolved V genes explain less than half of these, and the others have no known cause. V and J calls and clone size are given by that table; D and trimming were obtained from the DNA. The sample profile shows about 210,000 clones; approximately 81% of them were found once. Of the sample, roughly a sixth is held by the ten largest clones.

The sequenced sample consisted of PBMCs or T cells enriched from blood (not recorded which). This TCR was sampled from a man aged 35 to 55 who had recovered from COVID-19.

The nucleotide sequence reads TGTGCCAGCAGCTCTAAACTAGTATTCGGGTACAATGAGCAGTTCTTC. Translation gives CASSSKLVFGYNEQFF. The chain links TRBV11-2 with TRBJ2-1; the D gene is possibly TRBD2, with 5 bases matching. The CDR3 has 16 amino acids, counting the end cysteine and phenylalanine. Only the CDR3 DNA is retained, 48 bases long and in frame from the first base. Based on the germline V gene, the CDR1 and CDR2 sequences are SGHAT and FQNNGV. V is clipped by 4 bases and J by 4 bases, and the sequence between their germline boundaries is 17 bases long.